One sample yielded the 30 T cell receptor beta chains listed below, sequenced in a study of T cell repertoires in aging, cancer and after chemotherapy. The template was genomic DNA from peripheral blood, not RNA. TRB rearrangements spanning V, D and J were amplified using mixed TRB-A/B primers. TCRdb reprocessed the multiplex PCR reads via MiXCR and lists one record per CDR3 protein. The sample carries some 9,700 distinct CDR3 sequences, approximately 35% recorded once. Sequences were obtained from blood. The source of these receptors is a human donor in good health. The donor label of this sample is uncertain.

This clonotype qualifies as medium-sized. This rearrangement joins TRBV6-5 to TRBJ2-7; 7 positions agree with TRBD1. The CDR3 sequence is 16 residues long. Unmatched junction bases numbered 13, after V lost 6 bases and J lost 2 bases. Germline CDR1 reads MNHEY; CDR2 reads SVGAGI. The CDR3 bases are TGTGCCAGCAGACAAGCGGTGGGACAGATCCCCTACGAGCAGTACTTC. Amino acid sequence: CASRQAVGQIPYEQYF.

This clonotype was seen a few times. This rearrangement joins TRBV12-3 or TRBV12-4 to TRBJ1-2; D possibly corresponds to TRBD1 (5 bases). With 2 bases removed from V and 7 bases from J, the gap between germline ends came to 11 bases. This CDR3 spans 13 amino acids. DNA for the CDR3: TGTGCCAGCAGTTTAATCCGGGGGTCTGGCTACACCTTC. Amino acids: CASSLIRGSGYTF.

This chain uses TRBV12-3 or TRBV12-4 with TRBJ2-3; D gene uncertain. V was trimmed by 4 bases and J by 6 bases, leaving 11 bases between them. The length of the CDR3 is 13 residues. The CDR3 DNA follows: TGTGCCAGCAGTTGGAGTGGAAGGGATACGCAGTATTTT. Its translation: CASSWSGRDTQYF.

This clonotype is labeled as medium-sized. This chain links TRBV19 with TRBJ1-6; 7 bases map to TRBD1. V was pared by 6 bases and J by 4 bases, with 0 bases of the junction left unmatched. This CDR3 is 13 amino acids long. From germline, CDR1 is LNHDA and CDR2 SQIVND (reference sequence). The CDR3 reads CASRQGYNSPLHF. CDR3 nucleotides: TGTGCCAGTAGACAGGGGTATAATTCACCCCTCCACTTT.

The gene calls are TRBV7-9 and TRBJ1-2; D gene ambiguous. V gave up 3 bases and J gave up 8 bases, with 7 bases separating them. Per germline, CDR1 SEHNR and CDR2 FQNEAQ (reference sequence). The CDR3 extends over 11 amino acids. The CDR3 loop reads CASSLGRGYTF. In nucleotides, the CDR3 is TGTGCCAGCAGCTTGGGCCGGGGCTACACCTTC. The variable domain in full, with the rest retrieved from reference TRBV7-9 and TRBJ1-2, is DTGVSQNPRHKITKRGQNVTFRCDPISEHNRLYWYRQTLGQGPEFLTYFQNEAQLEKSRLLSDRFSAERPKGSFSTLEIQRTEQGDSAMYLCASSLGRGYTFGSGTRLTVV.

This clonotype occurred once. Possible read error: a much larger clone is one base away. The chain combines TRBV19 with TRBJ2-5, with D perhaps TRBD1 or TRBD2 (5 bases each). V shed 2 bases and J shed 3 bases, with 7 bases lying between them. The CDR3 sequence is 13 residues long. Germline V lookup: CDR1 LNHDA, CDR2 SQIVND (reference sequence). In DNA, the CDR3 is TGTGCCAGTAGTATAAGGGGAGAAGAGACCCAGTACTTC. It is translated as CASSIRGEETQYF.

In its sample, this clonotype is medium-sized. This chain joins TRBV11-1 and TRBJ2-7; D gene uncertain. CDR1 is SGHAT, CDR2 FQDESV, per germline (reference sequence). V shed 3 bases and J shed 7 bases, with 13 bases lying between them. The CDR3 has 13 residues. This CDR3 reads CASSFNELREQYF. The CDR3 DNA sequence: TGTGCCAGCAGCTTCAACGAATTGAGAGAGCAGTACTTC.

The chain uses TRBV6-1 and TRBJ2-4, with 7 nucleotides matching TRBD1. From germline, CDR1 is MNHNS and CDR2 SASEGT. V gave up 6 bases and J gave up 4 bases; unmatched junction bases: 3. The CDR3 loop spans 13 amino acids. The CDR3 nucleotides are TGTGCCAGCAGAGCGACAGGGAAAAACATTCAGTACTTC. The encoded protein is CASRATGKNIQYF.

By sample share, this clonotype is medium-sized. This chain's CDR3 is CSGTSGTSTDTQYF. The CDR3 bases are TGCAGCGGGACTAGCGGAACAAGCACAGATACGCAGTATTTT. The chain carries TRBV29-1 and TRBJ2-3, with TRBD2 matching 10 bases. Unmatched junction bases numbered 4, after V lost 7 bases and J lost 0 bases. The germline gives CDR1 SQVTM, CDR2 ANQGSEA. The CDR3 is 14 residues long.

The chain joins TRBV6-5 to TRBJ2-2, with 10 nucleotides matching TRBD2. Germline V CDR1 and CDR2: MNHEY, SVGAGI. V gave up 0 bases and J gave up 5 bases; unmatched junction bases: 6. CDR3 size: 17 residues. The chain's CDR3 is CASSYSLLAGYTGELFF. CDR3 nucleotide sequence: TGTGCCAGCAGTTACTCGTTACTAGCGGGGTATACCGGGGAGCTGTTTTTT.

The rearrangement joins TRBV5-5 to TRBJ1-2; D unclear. CDR1 is SGHKS, CDR2 YYEKEE, per germline (reference sequence). V was trimmed by 1 base and J by 12 bases, leaving 22 bases between them. This CDR3 region has 15 residues. The CDR3 reads CASSLYGEPNYRHTF. The CDR3 nucleotides are TGTGCCAGCAGCTTGTACGGAGAACCTAACTATCGCCACACCTTC.

This clonotype is termed medium-sized. The chain couples TRBV29-1 to TRBJ2-3, with 9 positions matching TRBD2. CDR1 and CDR2 from the germline V gene are SQVTM and ANQGSEA. Losses at the gene ends were 4 bases for V and 2 bases for J; bases not matched to a gene: 7. The CDR3 sequence is 15 residues long. CDR3 DNA sequence: TGCAGCGTTGGGGGGCTAGCGGGGCCCACAGATACGCAGTATTTT. Protein product: CSVGGLAGPTDTQYF.

The rearrangement links TRBV6-1 to TRBJ2-7; 8 positions match TRBD2. The CDR3 sequence is 15 residues long. The J segment lost 6 bases and the V segment lost 0 bases, leaving 7 bases of the junction unmatched. Germline V CDR1 and CDR2: MNHNS, SASEGT. The CDR3 protein is CASSEATGGAGEQYF. The CDR3 nucleotides are TGTGCCAGCAGTGAAGCCACCGGGGGGGCAGGCGAGCAGTACTTC.

The chain combines TRBV27 with TRBJ1-6; TRBD1 matches at 10 bases. The germline V gene has CDR1 MNHEY and CDR2 SMNVEV (reference sequence). Germline trimming cut 3 bases from V and 9 bases from J; bases unmatched to any gene: 2. The CDR3 covers 14 residues. This CDR3 is CASSLTGGFSPLHF. DNA for the CDR3: TGTGCCAGCAGTTTGACAGGGGGCTTTTCACCCCTCCACTTT.

This clonotype turned up a few times. The chain couples TRBV5-1 to TRBJ2-2; maybe TRBD1 (5 bases). CDR3 length: 16 residues. Germline CDR1 and CDR2: SGHRS and YFSETQ. Deletions cut 1 base from V and 4 bases from J, with 14 bases between. DNA of the CDR3: TGCGCCAGCAGCTTGTTAGGAAGCCAGGGCACCGGGGAGCTGTTTTTT. It yields the protein CASSLLGSQGTGELFF.

This clonotype was seen only a few times. V usage is TRBV6-5 and J usage is TRBJ1-5, with D tentatively TRBD1 (5 bases). This CDR3 has 13 residues. CDR1 and CDR2 (germline): MNHEY, SVGAGI. V lost 6 bases to trimming and J lost 9 bases, with 15 bases between them. CDR3 in amino acids: CASRGGRWGPQHF. The CDR3 DNA is TGTGCCAGCAGGGGGGGACGGTGGGGGCCCCAGCATTTT.

The chain links TRBV24-1 to TRBJ1-5; the D gene is possibly TRBD1 (5 bases). The germline V gene encodes CDR1 KGHDR and CDR2 SFDVKD. The CDR3 extends over 13 amino acids. V lost 4 bases to trimming and J lost 6 bases, with 9 bases between them. The CDR3 protein is CATSDQGSQPQHF. The CDR3 DNA reads as TGTGCCACCAGTGACCAGGGTTCTCAGCCCCAGCATTTT.

The rearrangement uses TRBV6-2 or TRBV6-3 and TRBJ1-1; 8 nucleotides align to TRBD1. CDR1 MNHEY and CDR2 SVGEGT come from the germline V gene. This CDR3 is built from 16 residues. With 5 bases clipped from V and 0 bases from J, the junction kept 8 bases outside the gene matches. The CDR3 DNA follows: TGTGCCAGCAGTCCGGAAAGGACAGGGATGAACACTGAAGCTTTCTTT. Translated: CASSPERTGMNTEAFF.

A few counts support this clonotype. This sequence joins TRBV6-1 and TRBJ1-2, with 9 bases identical to TRBD1. J was trimmed by 5 bases and V by 5 bases; bases with no gene match: 3. CDR3 length equals 13 residues. Germline V gene data show CDR1 as MNHNS and CDR2 as SASEGT. CDR3 DNA: TGTGCCAGCAGTCCGGACAGGGGTTATGGCTACACCTTC. Amino acids: CASSPDRGYGYTF.

This clonotype was detected only a few times. The V gene is TRBV29-1, the J gene TRBJ2-5; D not certain. This CDR3 is 13 amino acids long. Germline loops: CDR1 SQVTM, CDR2 ANQGSEA. V gave up 3 bases and J gave up 7 bases, with 15 bases separating them. The CDR3: CSVDQAVIRTQYF. The CDR3 nucleotides read TGCAGCGTTGATCAGGCAGTTATCCGGACCCAGTACTTC.

This clonotype was picked up a small number of times. DNA for the CDR3: TGTGCCAGCAGCTTGACAGGGGGCTACACCGGGGAGCTGTTTTTT. Amino acids: CASSLTGGYTGELFF. The V and J genes are TRBV5-4 and TRBJ2-2, with 9 nucleotides matching TRBD1. J was trimmed by 3 bases and V by 1 base; bases with no gene match: 1. The V gene's germline CDR1 is SGHNT and CDR2 YYREEE (reference sequence). The CDR3 runs to 15 residues. Together with reference TRBV5-4 and TRBJ2-2, the CDR3 gives the full variable domain: ETGVTQSPTHLIKTRGQQVTLRCSSQSGHNTVSWYQQALGQGPQFIFQYYREEENGRGNFPPRFSGLQFPNYSSELNVNALELDDSALYLCASSLTGGYTGELFFGEGSRLTVL.

The gene calls are TRBV5-5 and TRBJ2-7; TRBD1 aligns across 7 bases. Germline loops: CDR1 SGHKS, CDR2 YYEKEE (reference sequence). The CDR3 runs to 15 residues. With 4 bases clipped from V and 0 bases from J, the junction kept 7 bases outside the gene matches. DNA for the CDR3: TGTGCCAGCAGCATATCCGGGACAGCCTCCTACGAGCAGTACTTC. Its translation: CASSISGTASYEQYF.

In its sample, this clonotype was seen a few times. J is TRBJ2-3 and V is TRBV5-5, with 9 positions matching TRBD1. The length of the CDR3 is 15 residues. The germline V gene encodes CDR1 SGHKS and CDR2 YYEKEE (reference sequence). With 4 bases clipped from V and 2 bases from J, the junction kept 5 bases outside the gene matches. CDR3 sequence (DNA): TGTGCCAGCAGCGAGCGACAGGGGGACACAGATACGCAGTATTTT. It encodes CASSERQGDTDTQYF.

This clonotype is classed as medium-sized. The chain joins TRBV27 to TRBJ2-3; possible D gene TRBD2, 6 bases. The CDR3 length is 14 residues. Trimming pared 10 bases from V and 0 bases from J, leaving 14 bases between. Per the germline V gene, CDR1 is MNHEY and CDR2 is SMNVEV (reference sequence). The CDR3 here is CATRRAGSTDTQYF. In DNA form, the CDR3 reads TGTGCCACGCGCCGGGCGGGGAGCACAGATACGCAGTATTTT.

The rearrangement links TRBV6-1 to TRBJ2-1; 7 nucleotides line up with TRBD2. Trimming at V came to 3 bases and at J to 0 bases, leaving 2 bases not matched to a gene. Germline V gives CDR1 MNHNS, CDR2 SASEGT. This CDR3 contains 15 residues. The CDR3 nucleotides read TGTGCCAGCAGTGAGCTAGCGGACTCCTACAATGAGCAGTTCTTC. Protein: CASSELADSYNEQFF.

The genes are TRBV18 and TRBJ1-2; 8 positions agree with TRBD1. Trimming took 5 bases from V and 7 from J; bases not matched to a gene: 6. The germline V gene encodes CDR1 KGHSH and CDR2 LQKENI. CDR3 length equals 13 residues. This chain's CDR3 is CASSSDRAGGYTF. CDR3 bases: TGTGCCAGCTCATCGGACAGGGCGGGTGGCTACACCTTC.

This clonotype came up a few times. The J gene is TRBJ2-7, the V gene TRBV5-6, with a possible D match to TRBD2 (6 bases). Germline-derived CDR1 and CDR2 are SGHDT and YYEEEE. The CDR3 length is 16 residues. Trimming shortened V by 4 bases and J by 1 base, and 18 bases separated the two germline ends. CDR3 coding DNA: TGTGCCAGCAGCCGGGGACCTCTAGGGACTTCCTACGAGCAGTACTTC. Translated: CASSRGPLGTSYEQYF.

Only one count was recorded for this clonotype. The rearrangement links TRBV6-1 to TRBJ2-2; no firm D call. Trimming took 6 bases from V and 6 from J, leaving 14 bases between them. This CDR3 comprises 14 residues. Germline V gene sequence: CDR1 MNHNS, CDR2 SASEGT. The CDR3 DNA reads TGTGCCAGCAGCCGTCCCGGAGAAGCCGGGGAGCTGTTTTTT. Residues: CASSRPGEAGELFF.

In its sample, this clonotype was seen a few times. The rearrangement joins TRBV5-3 to TRBJ1-3; D remains unclear. TRBV5-3 is assigned to the ORF class and has an uncertain function. V gave up 5 bases and J gave up 3 bases, with 3 bases separating them. The CDR3 runs to 11 residues. For the CDR3, the DNA is TGTGCCAGAAGGGATGGAAACACCATATATTTT. Translating gives CARRDGNTIYF.

This clonotype is medium-sized. The chain carries TRBV29-1 and TRBJ2-1, with D possibly being TRBD2 (5 bases). CDR1 is SQVTM, CDR2 ANQGSEA, per germline. This CDR3 has 14 amino acids. V dropped 2 bases and J dropped 4 bases, with 12 bases sitting between them. The DNA for the CDR3 is TGCAGCGTTGAATTGACTAACCAATACAATGAGCAGTTCTTC. Amino acid sequence: CSVELTNQYNEQFF.